This T cell receptor beta chain was documented in a study of blood T cell repertoires in COVID-19. CDR3 length equals 14 residues. The J segment lost 5 bases and the V segment lost 9 bases, leaving 10 bases of the junction unmatched. The germline gives CDR1 MGHDK, CDR2 SYGVNS. In this sample, this clone turned up many times. TCRdb's table, derived via immunoSEQ multiplex PCR, lists solely in-frame clones and lacks some. The repertoire includes approximately 390,000 clones, roughly 90% of them detected once, and 6.5% sits in the top ten. The receptor's source is a man between 18 and 29 years old with active or convalescent COVID-19. The V call is TRBV25-1, the J call TRBJ1-1; 9 nucleotides align to TRBD1. Sequenced material: peripheral blood. CDR3 nucleotide sequence: TGTGCCAGAAAAGAAGACAGGGGGGGGACTGAAGCTTTCTTT. Amino acid sequence: CARKEDRGGTEAFF.